Listed below are T cell receptor beta chains from one sample, sequenced in a study of Graves' ophthalmopathy and Graves' hyperthyroidism. TCRdb recomputed calls from the multiplex PCR reads with MiXCR, one row per CDR3 protein. The table includes about 340,000 distinct CDR3 sequences, roughly 15% detected once. The sequenced sample consisted of peripheral blood. These receptors came from an adult man with Graves' ophthalmopathy. Both conserved end residues are part of each CDR3.

V gene	CDR3 length	CDR3 protein
TRBV30	12	CAWKLQAYEQYF
TRBV19	13	CAKQQGEGCEQYF
TRBV4-1	13	CASSLLPGNTIYF
TRBV4-3	15	CASSQEGTGDYEQYF
TRBV28	12	CASSLGSYEQYF
TRBV12-3/TRBV12-4	14	CASSHGTGNHEQYF
TRBV27	14	CASSLSPPGNGYTF
TRBV29-1	12	CSVEDLRYEAFF
TRBV5-1	15	CASSLRPGTNQPQHF
TRBV20-1	14	CSAPWGGGAGTQYF
TRBV6-2/TRBV6-3	12	CATAGSGETQYF
TRBV12-3/TRBV12-4	15	CASSFGTGDTRTQYF
TRBV11-3	13	CASSEGQGNIQYF
TRBV28	15	CASSLAGGPIAEQYF
TRBV29-1	12	CSVEAGDYGYTF
TRBV25-1	14	CASSPQGPGYGYTF
TRBV13	17	CASSLGLYQDRGHGYTF
TRBV29-1	12	CSGGERNYGYTF
TRBV12-3/TRBV12-4	14	CASSSGSGANVLTF
TRBV3-1	15	CASSQETGASRGYTF
TRBV30	12	CAWSGQGNGYTF
TRBV12-3/TRBV12-4	14	CASSRDSLNYGYTF
TRBV11-1	16	CASSPSGTRSTDTQYF
TRBV29-1	15	CSVDSGTGGRETQYF
TRBV9	16	CASSGDPDREDAEAFF
TRBV27	20	CASSLFSPGTGATGDYGYTF
TRBV20-1	17	CSARDQGPNDDRQPQHF